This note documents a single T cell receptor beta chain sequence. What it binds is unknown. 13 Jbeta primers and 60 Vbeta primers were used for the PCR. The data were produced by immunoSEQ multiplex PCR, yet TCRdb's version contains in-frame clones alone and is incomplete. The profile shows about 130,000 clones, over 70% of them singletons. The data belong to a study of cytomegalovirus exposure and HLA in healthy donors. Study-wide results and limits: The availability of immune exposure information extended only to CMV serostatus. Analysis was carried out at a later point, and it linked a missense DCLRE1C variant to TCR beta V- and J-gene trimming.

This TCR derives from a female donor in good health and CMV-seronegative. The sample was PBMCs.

The CDR3 coding sequence is TGTGCCAGCAGCAATCCCTCCCTCTACGAGCAGTACTTC. Translating gives CASSNPSLYEQYF. The V and J genes are TRBV5-5 and TRBJ2-7; D remains unclear. Trimming cost V 4 bases and J 3 bases, with 11 bases left between them. Germline lookup yields CDR1 SGHKS and CDR2 YYEKEE (reference sequence). CDR3 length: 13 amino acids.